The 18 T cell receptor beta chains listed next were all sequenced from one sample in a study of blood T cells in healthy people across ages. Through a sample-barcoded 5' primer and a J-beta primer mix, a second PCR was run for about 6 to 11 cycles. TCRdb called the 5' RACE reads again in MiXCR, with one record for every CDR3 protein. The table has 700,000 to 950,000 distinct CDR3 sequences, more than 40% seen once. Material: blood. The receptor set was obtained from a woman in her sixties or seventies in good health.

The genes are TRBV20-1 and TRBJ2-2; D possibly corresponds to TRBD1 (6 bases). V was clipped by 0 bases and J by 4 bases, with 18 bases between them. The CDR3 loop spans 17 amino acids. Germline V lookup: CDR1 DFQATT, CDR2 SNEGSKA (reference sequence). The CDR3 DNA is TGCAGTGCTAGAGATAGGGGGACCAGTAGGGTCACCGGGGAGCTGTTTTTT. It specifies CSARDRGTSRVTGELFF.

This clonotype turned up a few times. This chain connects TRBV11-2 to TRBJ2-5; 10 bases are shared with TRBD2. Germline V lookup: CDR1 SGHAT, CDR2 FQNNGV. The CDR3 is 17 residues long. The V segment lost 5 bases and the J segment 1 base; nucleotides outside the gene matches: 10. CDR3 sequence: CASSQNALAGAQETQYF. The CDR3 coding sequence is TGTGCCAGCAGCCAGAACGCTCTAGCGGGGGCCCAAGAGACCCAGTACTTC.

This clonotype was recorded a few times. The V gene is TRBV3-1, the J gene TRBJ2-3; 8 bases are a match to TRBD2. From germline, CDR1 is LGHDT and CDR2 YNNKEL (reference sequence). V dropped 4 bases and J dropped 9; count of bases not matched to a gene: 3. The CDR3 is 12 residues long. Here the CDR3 DNA reads TGTGCCAGCAGCCCCTTAGCGGGGACGCAGTATTTT. Protein product: CASSPLAGTQYF.

This rearrangement joins TRBV29-1 to TRBJ1-1, with 7 bases lining up with TRBD1. Germline values: CDR1 SQVTM, CDR2 ANQGSEA. The CDR3 runs to 15 residues. The V gene end was trimmed by 6 bases and the J gene end by 1 base; junction bases not matched to a gene: 11. CDR3 DNA: TGCAGCGTGAGCCGACAGGGTCTGGGGAACACTGAAGCTTTCTTT. This translates into CSVSRQGLGNTEAFF.

The chain has TRBV3-1 and TRBJ2-7; D could derive from TRBD1 or TRBD2 (5 bases each). This CDR3 comprises 15 residues. Germline V CDR1 and CDR2: LGHDT, YNNKEL (reference sequence). With 3 bases removed from V and 7 bases from J, the gap between germline ends came to 19 bases. DNA for the CDR3: TGTGCCAGCAGCCATGTAGTGGGGACGAGCAATGAGCAGTACTTC. Amino acids: CASSHVVGTSNEQYF.

CDR3 protein: CASSLQWESSYNEQFF. CDR3 DNA: TGTGCCAGCAGCCTCCAATGGGAAAGCTCCTACAATGAGCAGTTCTTC. V gene TRBV7-2 combines with J gene TRBJ2-1; D call uncertain. Germline CDR1 reads SGHTA; CDR2 reads FQGNSA. The CDR3 is 16 residues long. V dropped 5 bases and J dropped 0 bases, with 14 bases sitting between them.

CDR3 nucleotide sequence: TGTGCCAGCAGTCCCCTGGCGGGGGATAGGTTCTACGAGCAGTACTTC. Amino acid sequence: CASSPLAGDRFYEQYF. This chain connects TRBV12-3 or TRBV12-4 to TRBJ2-5; 7 nucleotides line up with TRBD2. The J call is doubtful: the DNA matches TRBJ2-7 better. The CDR3 is made up of 16 amino acids.

The CDR3 is CASSHGLNWGNQPQHF. In DNA form, the CDR3 reads TGTGCCAGCAGCCACGGACTCAATTGGGGCAATCAGCCCCAGCATTTT. V and J are TRBV3-1 and TRBJ1-5; no firm D call. The CDR3 contains 16 residues. Germline V lookup: CDR1 LGHDT, CDR2 YNNKEL (reference sequence). Trimming shortened V by 3 bases and J by 2 bases, and 14 bases separated the two germline ends. Drawing the rest from reference TRBV3-1 and TRBJ1-5, the complete variable domain is DTAVSQTPKYLVTQMGNDKSIKCEQNLGHDTMYWYKQDSKKFLKIMFSYNNKELIINETVPNRFSPKSPDKAHLNLHINSLELGDSAVYFCASSHGLNWGNQPQHFGDGTRLSIL.

The chain links TRBV5-1 to TRBJ1-1; 7 positions agree with TRBD1. Germline CDR1 SGHRS, CDR2 YFSETQ. J was trimmed by 4 bases and V by 2 bases; bases with no gene match: 5. This CDR3 contains 14 residues. The CDR3 here is CASSFDREATEAFF. The CDR3 DNA is TGCGCCAGCAGCTTCGACAGGGAGGCCACTGAAGCTTTCTTT.

CDR3 sequence (DNA): TGTGCCACCAGCGCCGGGACGGATTATGGCTACACCTTC. This sequence encodes CATSAGTDYGYTF. The chain couples TRBV15 to TRBJ1-2; a possible D gene is TRBD1 (5 bases). CDR1 LNHNV and CDR2 YYDKDF come from the germline V gene (reference sequence). V dropped 5 bases and J dropped 5 bases, with 12 bases sitting between them. The CDR3 spans 13 residues.

Worth noting for this clonotype: A clone one base away is much larger, so this may be a read error. The CDR3 DNA sequence: TGTGCCTGCCGCGTTGTTTCCACTGAAGCTTTCTTT. Its protein product is CACRVVSTEAFF. The V call is TRBV30, the J call TRBJ1-1; D is uncertain. From germline, CDR1 is GTSNPN and CDR2 SVGIG (reference sequence). Trimming took off 6 bases at V and 4 bases at J, with 12 bases between the two ends. The CDR3 has 12 amino acids.

The rearrangement uses TRBV12-5 and TRBJ2-1, with 8 bases identical to TRBD2. Unmatched junction bases numbered 11, after V lost 5 bases and J lost 5 bases. The CDR3 runs to 16 residues. The germline V gene has CDR1 LGHNT and CDR2 FRNRAP. This CDR3 is CASGPYGRAGDNEQFF. As DNA, the CDR3 is TGTGCTAGTGGTCCCTATGGACGAGCGGGGGACAATGAGCAGTTCTTC. Full variable domain (remainder filled in from reference TRBV12-5 and TRBJ2-1): DARVTQTPRHKVTEMGQEVTMRCQPILGHNTVFWYRQTMMQGLELLAYFRNRAPLDDSGMPKDRFSAEMPDATLATLKIQPSEPRDSAVYFCASGPYGRAGDNEQFFGPGTRLTVL.

As for this clonotype: This may stem from a read error, because a much larger clone lies one nucleotide away. This sequence joins TRBV25-1 and TRBJ2-5, with D possibly being TRBD2 (7 bases). Germline-derived CDR1 and CDR2 are MGHDK and SYGVNS. The CDR3 is 15 amino acids. Trimming cost V 0 bases and J 5 bases, with 13 bases left between them. The CDR3 sequence is CASSEYRGAGETQYF. The DNA of the CDR3 is TGTGCCAGCAGTGAATACCGGGGGGCTGGGGAGACCCAGTACTTC. The variable domain in full, completed from reference TRBV25-1 and TRBJ2-5, reads EADIYQTPRYLVIGTGKKITLECSQTMGHDKMYWYQQDPGMELHLIHYSYGVNSTEKGDLSSESTVSRIRTEHFPLTLESARPSHTSQYLCASSEYRGAGETQYFGPGTRLLVL.

The V call is TRBV12-3 or TRBV12-4, the J call TRBJ1-2; no clear D. Trimming cost V 6 bases and J 4 bases, with 9 bases left between them. This CDR3 comprises 12 residues. The CDR3 loop reads CASRSLAYGYTF. The CDR3 DNA sequence: TGTGCCAGCAGAAGCCTAGCCTATGGCTACACCTTC.

This clonotype was counted a few times. This may come from a read error, since a much larger clone is one base off. V usage is TRBV29-1 and J usage is TRBJ2-1; 8 bases map to TRBD2. This CDR3 has 14 residues. CDR1 and CDR2 from the germline V gene are SQVTM and ANQGSEA. Unmatched junction bases numbered 17, after V lost 6 bases and J lost 13 bases. Here the CDR3 reads CSVDPREGRETQFF. CDR3 in DNA: TGCAGCGTAGATCCCCGGGAGGGCCGGGAGACCCAGTTCTTC.

In this sample, this clonotype turned up many times. The V call is TRBV27, the J call TRBJ1-2; 7 nucleotides line up with TRBD1. The V segment lost 0 bases and the J segment 2 bases; nucleotides outside the gene matches: 3. Germline CDR1 and CDR2: MNHEY and SMNVEV (reference sequence). The CDR3 sequence is 15 residues long. The CDR3 region has the DNA TGTGCCAGCAGTTTATCGGGGACAGAGAACTATGGCTACACCTTC. The encoded protein is CASSLSGTENYGYTF.

The J gene is TRBJ2-7, the V gene TRBV30; no clear D gene. This CDR3 contains 15 residues. Per the germline V gene, CDR1 is GTSNPN and CDR2 is SVGIG (reference sequence). The V end lost 1 base, the J end lost 5 bases, and 18 bases lay between the germline ends. The CDR3 DNA sequence: TGTGCCTGGAGTGCGCGGCTACTACTGAGTGACGAGCAGTACTTC. It yields the protein CAWSARLLLSDEQYF. Combining the CDR3 with reference TRBV30 and TRBJ2-7 gives the whole variable domain SQTIHQWPATLVQPVGSPLSLECTVEGTSNPNLYWYRQAAGRGLQLLFYSVGIGQISSEVPQNLSASRPQDRQFILSSKKLLLSDSGFYLCAWSARLLLSDEQYFGPGTRLTVT.

The table lists this clonotype with many counts. In nucleotides, the CDR3 is TGCAGCGTTGTACTCCACGGGACCCAAGAGACCCAGTACTTC. Its protein product is CSVVLHGTQETQYF. The chain recombines TRBV29-1 with TRBJ2-5; D tentatively reads TRBD1 or TRBD2 (5 bases each). The CDR3 has 14 residues. V was trimmed by 4 bases and J by 1 base, leaving 13 bases between them. Germline V CDR1 and CDR2: SQVTM, ANQGSEA.